Presented here are 27 T cell receptor beta chains from one specimen sequenced in a study of T cells after yellow fever vaccination. Each CDR3 protein gets one entry after TCRdb re-called the 5' RACE reads with MiXCR. The table includes 95,000 to 150,000 distinct CDR3 sequences, 7.5% to 10% detected once. Sequencing used CD8+ T cells sorted from PBMCs, obtained on the day of the yellow fever booster vaccination. The origin of the receptors is a man aged 18 to 35 who received the YFV17D yellow fever vaccine.

This clonotype occurred a few times. V gene TRBV11-2 combines with J gene TRBJ2-5; possibly TRBD1 for D (6 bases). V lost 4 bases and J lost 5, with 14 bases in between. CDR1 and CDR2 (germline): SGHAT, FQNNGV. This CDR3 comprises 14 residues. The CDR3 bases are TGTGCCAGCAGCTCTTGGACAGAACGGGAGACCCAGTACTTC. Translating gives CASSSWTERETQYF.

This clonotype has just a few counts. This chain joins TRBV14 and TRBJ2-1; perhaps TRBD1 as D (5 bases). Germline V CDR1 and CDR2: SGHDN, FVKESK. The V end lost 1 base, the J end lost 0 bases, and 13 bases lay between the germline ends. The CDR3 is 17 residues long. DNA of the CDR3: TGTGCCAGCAGCCAAGTCGTCAGGGAAAGCTCCTACAATGAGCAGTTCTTC. Translated: CASSQVVRESSYNEQFF.

This chain joins TRBV6-5 and TRBJ1-1; perhaps TRBD1 as D (6 bases). This CDR3 has 15 residues. The V gene lost 2 bases and the J gene lost 5 bases, with 15 bases spanning the gap. The germline CDR1 and CDR2 sequences are MNHEY and SVGAGI. CDR3 in DNA: TGTGCCAGCAGTTACGGGGTCGTAGGGGGGACTGAAGCTTTCTTT. Residues: CASSYGVVGGTEAFF.

The rearrangement uses TRBV4-1 and TRBJ2-7; TRBD1 agrees at 9 bases. Germline assignment: CDR1 MGHRA and CDR2 YSYEKL. This CDR3 is 15 amino acids long. V dropped 2 bases and J dropped 3; count of bases not matched to a gene: 5. CDR3 DNA: TGCGCCAGCAGCCAAAGACAGGGGGAAAACTACGAGCAGTACGTC. Translated, it gives CASSQRQGENYEQYV.

This clonotype was picked up many times. This rearrangement joins TRBV20-1 to TRBJ2-7, with a tentative D call TRBD1 (6 bases). Germline loops: CDR1 DFQATT, CDR2 SNEGSKA (reference sequence). V lost 5 bases to trimming and J lost 0 bases, with 11 bases between them. There are 13 residues in the CDR3. The CDR3 region has the DNA TGCAGTGCTCGACAGGAAAGCTCCTACGAGCAGTACTTC. It yields the protein CSARQESSYEQYF.

This clonotype was picked up a small number of times. V and J are TRBV27 and TRBJ1-1; 7 bases map to TRBD1. The CDR3 spans 15 residues. The V and J ends lost 5 bases and 0 bases, in that order; junction bases with no gene match: 6. CDR1 MNHEY and CDR2 SMNVEV come from the germline V gene (reference sequence). CDR3 residues: CASSPLTGMNTEAFF. The CDR3 DNA is TGTGCCAGCAGTCCACTGACAGGGATGAACACTGAAGCTTTCTTT.

The chain has TRBV6-6 and TRBJ2-7; D assignment may be TRBD1 or TRBD2 (6 bases each). The CDR3 is made up of 15 amino acids. V lost 5 bases and J lost 0, with 14 bases in between. CDR1 is MNHNY, CDR2 SVGAGI, per germline (reference sequence). The CDR3 DNA reads TGTGCCAGCAGTGAATGGGGGGCAAGCTCCTACGAGCAGTACTTC. Translation: CASSEWGASSYEQYF.

The J gene is TRBJ2-7, the V gene TRBV27, with a possible D match to TRBD2 (5 bases). Germline CDR1 reads MNHEY; CDR2 reads SMNVEV (reference sequence). The CDR3 is 14 amino acids. V dropped 7 bases and J dropped 3 bases, with 16 bases sitting between them. CDR3 sequence reads: CASTLRAGDYEQYV. CDR3 in DNA: TGTGCCAGCACCCTCCGTGCGGGCGACTACGAGCAGTACGTC.

The chain joins TRBV9 to TRBJ2-2; possibly TRBD2 for D (6 bases). Trimming pared 0 bases from V and 6 bases from J, leaving 12 bases between. The CDR3 is 15 residues long. Looked up from germline, CDR1 is SGDLS and CDR2 is YYNGEE. The CDR3 spells CASSVEEGRSGELFF. The CDR3 nucleotides are TGTGCCAGCAGCGTAGAGGAGGGGAGGTCCGGGGAGCTGTTTTTT.

This clonotype was seen a handful of times. V gene TRBV12-3 or TRBV12-4 combines with J gene TRBJ2-1; D gene ambiguous. This CDR3 has 15 residues. Trimming pared 6 bases from V and 5 bases from J, leaving 17 bases between. The chain's CDR3 is CASSPTSYVDNEQFF. The CDR3 DNA is TGTGCCAGCAGCCCGACGTCATACGTAGACAATGAGCAGTTCTTC.

The V gene is TRBV13, the J gene TRBJ2-6, with 12 bases fitting TRBD1. J lost 3 bases, V lost 5 bases, and 5 bases had no gene match. There are 17 residues in the CDR3. Germline loops: CDR1 PRHDT, CDR2 FYEKMQ (reference sequence). CDR3 sequence: CASSDRDRGLGANVLTF. DNA of the CDR3: TGTGCCAGCAGCGACCGGGACAGGGGGCTTGGGGCCAACGTCCTGACTTTC. Complete variable domain (other parts from reference TRBV13 and TRBJ2-6): AAGVIQSPRHLIKEKRETATLKCYPIPRHDTVYWYQQGPGQDPQFLISFYEKMQSDKGSIPDRFSAQQFSDYHSELNMSSLELGDSALYFCASSDRDRGLGANVLTFGAGSRLTVL.

There are many counts of this clonotype. The chain links TRBV27 to TRBJ1-1; 10 positions match TRBD1. Germline V gene sequence: CDR1 MNHEY, CDR2 SMNVEV (reference sequence). This CDR3 spans 16 amino acids. V was pared by 3 bases and J by 5 bases, with 9 bases of the junction left unmatched. The CDR3: CASSFLDRGRRTEAFF. In DNA, the CDR3 is TGTGCCAGCAGTTTCCTCGACAGGGGGCGACGAACTGAAGCTTTCTTT.

The V gene is TRBV12-5, the J gene TRBJ2-5, with 9 bases identical to TRBD1. Per the germline V gene, CDR1 is LGHNT and CDR2 is FRNRAP. The J segment lost 1 base and the V segment lost 6 bases, leaving 6 bases of the junction unmatched. CDR3 size: 15 residues. The CDR3 loop is CASGWTGDFQETQYF. Here the CDR3 DNA reads TGTGCTAGTGGATGGACAGGGGACTTCCAAGAGACCCAGTACTTC.

This clonotype was recorded a few times. This chain connects TRBV5-4 to TRBJ2-7; TRBD1 matches at 9 bases. Germline trimming cut 2 bases from V and 7 bases from J; bases unmatched to any gene: 10. The CDR3 runs 15 residues. CDR1 is SGHNT, CDR2 YYREEE, per germline (reference sequence). The CDR3 here is CASSFGTGFVGEQYV. CDR3 coding DNA: TGTGCCAGCAGCTTCGGGACAGGGTTCGTAGGGGAGCAGTACGTC.

The chain links TRBV6-5 to TRBJ2-7; 9 positions match TRBD2. CDR1 is MNHEY, CDR2 SVGAGI, per germline. Losses at the gene ends were 5 bases for V and 0 bases for J; bases not matched to a gene: 2. The CDR3 is 14 residues long. The CDR3 loop is CASSRAGGSYEQYF. DNA of the CDR3: TGTGCCAGCAGTCGAGCGGGGGGCTCCTACGAGCAGTACTTC.

The V call is TRBV7-9, the J call TRBJ2-3, with 8 bases matching TRBD2. Germline CDR1 and CDR2: SEHNR and FQNEAQ (reference sequence). The CDR3 totals 16 residues. V lost 4 bases to trimming and J lost 2 bases; unmatched junction nucleotides: 8. The CDR3 DNA follows: TGTGCCAGCAGCTACGGGGTAGCGGGGCCCACAGATACGCAGTATTTT. The encoded protein is CASSYGVAGPTDTQYF.

V and J are TRBV7-3 and TRBJ1-1; 10 positions match TRBD1. Germline V gene sequence: CDR1 SGHTA, CDR2 FQGTGA. Trimming removed 5 bases from V and 5 bases from J; junction bases left unmatched: 5. CDR3 size: 14 residues. CDR3 sequence: CASSATGGQTEAFF. In nucleotides, the CDR3 is TGTGCCAGCAGCGCGACAGGGGGCCAGACTGAAGCTTTCTTT.

For this clonotype: It is likely a read error, because the conserved phenylalanine at the end of the CDR3 is missing. The V gene is TRBV5-1, the J gene TRBJ1-5; D is uncertain. Germline CDR1 reads SGHRS; CDR2 reads YFSETQ. This CDR3 is 15 amino acids long. V was pared by 0 bases and J by 8 bases, with 15 bases between. CDR3 residues: CASSLEGRVTEPQHI. Written as DNA, the CDR3 is TGCGCCAGCAGCTTGGAGGGCCGGGTAACAGAGCCCCAGCATATT.

In this sample, this clonotype turned up a few times. This CDR3 reads CASSLTGTNEKLFF. The CDR3 coding sequence is TGTGCCAGCAGCTTGACCGGAACTAATGAAAAACTGTTTTTT. The chain uses TRBV7-9 and TRBJ1-4, with D uncertain. There are 14 residues in the CDR3. Trimming shortened V by 3 bases and J by 1 base, and 6 bases separated the two germline ends. Germline loops: CDR1 SEHNR, CDR2 FQNEAQ (reference sequence).

This clonotype was recorded many times. The chain recombines TRBV5-1 with TRBJ1-2; 9 nucleotides line up with TRBD1. This CDR3 has 11 residues. Germline lookup yields CDR1 SGHRS and CDR2 YFSETQ. The ends lost 9 bases at V and 6 bases at J; junction bases unmatched: 3. The CDR3 DNA reads TGCGCCACCAGGACAGGGGATGGCTACACCTTC. It translates to CATRTGDGYTF.

This sequence joins TRBV3-1 and TRBJ2-3, with D maybe TRBD2 (7 bases). The CDR3 extends over 15 amino acids. Germline V lookup: CDR1 LGHDT, CDR2 YNNKEL (reference sequence). Trimming took off 2 bases at V and 3 bases at J, with 12 bases between the two ends. CDR3 protein: CASSQWGGATDTQYF. The CDR3 DNA reads as TGTGCCAGCAGCCAATGGGGGGGGGCGACAGATACGCAGTATTTT.

This clonotype was observed a few times. CDR3 region: CASSQGGIGYTF. CDR3 nucleotides: TGTGCCAGCAGCCAAGGGGGAATTGGCTACACCTTC. The chain recombines TRBV27 with TRBJ1-2; D is perhaps TRBD1 (6 bases). CDR1 MNHEY and CDR2 SMNVEV come from the germline V gene (reference sequence). V was cut by 6 bases and J by 7 bases, with 12 bases left in between. The CDR3 length is 12 residues.

This clonotype showed up just a few times. The chain couples TRBV25-1 to TRBJ2-3; D is perhaps TRBD1 (6 bases). Trimming stripped 2 bases from V and 2 bases from J, with 17 bases between. The germline CDR1 and CDR2 sequences are MGHDK and SYGVNS. This CDR3 is built from 17 residues. The CDR3, as DNA: TGTGCCAGCAGTGAAATCGAGACAGGTGGGGCCACAGATACGCAGTATTTT. Translating it yields CASSEIETGGATDTQYF.

The rearrangement joins TRBV30 to TRBJ2-7; TRBD1 aligns across 7 bases. The V segment lost 4 bases and the J segment 4 bases; nucleotides outside the gene matches: 4. This CDR3 contains 12 residues. Germline lookup yields CDR1 GTSNPN and CDR2 SVGIG (reference sequence). This CDR3 is CAWTRGRYEQYF. The CDR3 coding sequence is TGTGCCTGGACGAGGGGGCGGTACGAGCAGTACTTC.

This clonotype was picked up a small number of times. This chain links TRBV29-1 with TRBJ1-2; D remains ambiguous. Germline CDR1 and CDR2: SQVTM and ANQGSEA. The CDR3 contains 13 residues. The V and J ends lost 8 bases and 2 bases respectively, with 15 bases between them. The CDR3 sequence is CSTRGVPNYGYTF. CDR3 nucleotide sequence: TGCAGCACCCGAGGTGTCCCAAACTATGGCTACACCTTC.

This clonotype was seen many times. The chain carries TRBV11-2 and TRBJ2-3; TRBD2 might be the D (6 bases). V lost 6 bases and J 6 bases, leaving 19 bases between the germline ends. Germline CDR1 SGHAT, CDR2 FQNNGV. CDR3 length: 15 amino acids. CDR3 residues: CASRPTGVTGDTQYF. In DNA, the CDR3 is TGTGCCAGCAGACCCACGGGGGTCACCGGGGATACGCAGTATTTT.

This clonotype has a handful of counts. The chain links TRBV7-6 to TRBJ2-5; 7 positions match TRBD2. CDR3 length: 13 residues. V lost 0 bases and J lost 12; bases outside the gene matches: 7. Germline CDR1 is SGHVS and CDR2 is FNYEAQ. This chain's CDR3 is CASSLARTREEYF. The DNA of the CDR3 is TGTGCCAGCAGCTTAGCGCGGACCCGGGAGGAGTACTTC.